The rows below give T cell receptor beta chains drawn from one sample of a study of blood T cell repertoires in COVID-19. The table came from immunoSEQ multiplex PCR; TCRdb's copy has only in-frame clones and leaves some out. This table has a few hundred thousand clones, approximately 90% appearing once. Sequencing input: PBMCs or T cells enriched from blood (not recorded which). The source of these receptors is a woman aged 35 to 49 with acute COVID-19. Each CDR3 is given with its conserved first and last residue. A D gene is named only where the DNA matches it firmly. Rows may omit the clone size; those that give it use once, few, many or a size class.

J gene,clone size,V gene,D gene,CDR3 protein,CDR3 DNA
TRBJ1-2,-,TRBV6-5,-,CASSYSGGGAGYTF,TGTGCCAGCAGTTACTCGGGGGGGGGCGCAGGCTACACCTTC
TRBJ2-7,-,TRBV4-3,TRBD1,CASSRTGNEQYF,TGCGCCAGCAGTCGGACAGGGAACGAGCAGTACTTC
TRBJ2-1,-,TRBV11-2,TRBD2,CASRQLAGVGNEQFF,TGTGCCAGCAGACAACTAGCGGGAGTAGGTAATGAGCAGTTCTTC
TRBJ1-6,once,TRBV30,TRBD1,CAWSVKTDRAVGSPLHF,TGTGCCTGGAGTGTAAAAACGGACAGGGCCGTGGGATCACCCCTCCACTTT
TRBJ2-7,once,TRBV6-5,TRBD2,CASSHWGGSYEQYF,TGTGCCAGCAGTCACTGGGGGGGCTCCTACGAGCAGTACTTC
TRBJ1-2,few,TRBV7-8,TRBD1,CASSPRGQGARYGYTF,TGTGCCAGCAGCCCCAGAGGCCAGGGGGCTCGCTATGGCTACACCTTC
TRBJ1-2,-,TRBV3-1/TRBV3-2,-,CASSQGSEPVYGYTF,TGTGCCAGCAGCCAAGGAAGTGAGCCGGTCTATGGCTACACCTTC
TRBJ2-7,-,TRBV11-2,TRBD1,CASSLATGAKREQYF,TGTGCCAGCAGCTTAGCGACAGGGGCTAAGCGCGAGCAGTACTTC
TRBJ2-1,-,TRBV5-4,-,CASSQEAGRVRYNEQFF,TGTGCCAGCAGCCAGGAAGCGGGCAGGGTGAGGTACAATGAGCAGTTCTTC
TRBJ1-2,-,TRBV6-1,TRBD1,CASRTDDRENGYTF,TGTGCCAGCAGAACCGACGACAGGGAGAATGGCTACACCTTC
TRBJ2-1,-,TRBV5-4,-,CASSLQGINEQFF,TGTGCCAGCAGCTTACAGGGAATTAATGAGCAGTTCTTC
TRBJ2-1,once,TRBV27,TRBD2,CASSLSGSSYNEQFF,TGTGCCAGCAGTTTAAGCGGGAGCTCCTACAATGAGCAGTTCTTC
TRBJ2-5,few,TRBV3-1/TRBV3-2,-,CASSQDRKGYQETQYF,TGTGCCAGCAGCCAAGATAGGAAGGGGTACCAAGAGACCCAGTACTTC
TRBJ1-6,-,TRBV3-1/TRBV3-2,-,CASRDAGYNSPLHF,TGTGCCAGCAGGGATGCAGGCTATAATTCACCCCTCCACTTT
TRBJ1-5,-,TRBV19,TRBD1,CASSTRQGMDQPQHF,TGTGCCAGTAGTACACGACAGGGGATGGATCAGCCCCAGCATTTT
TRBJ1-3,-,TRBV2,TRBD1,CASSLDRGPPRNTIYF,TGTGCCAGCAGCCTAGACAGGGGACCTCCGCGAAACACCATATATTTT
TRBJ2-7,-,TRBV3-1/TRBV3-2,-,CASSQVTGKGYEQYF,TGTGCCAGCAGCCAAGTTACAGGGAAAGGCTACGAGCAGTACTTC
TRBJ1-4,few,TRBV7-6,-,CASSLVAGQEKLFF,TGTGCCAGCAGCTTAGTGGCAGGGCAAGAAAAACTGTTTTTT
TRBJ1-2,-,TRBV2,-,CASNYGTWLGYTF,TGTGCCAGCAATTACGGGACATGGCTTGGCTACACCTTC
TRBJ2-7,-,TRBV6-2/TRBV6-3,TRBD2,CASSSPQMGLAGNPYEQYF,TGTGCCAGCAGTTCCCCTCAGATGGGACTAGCGGGAAATCCATACGAGCAGTACTTC
TRBJ1-2,-,TRBV24-1,TRBD1,CATITKQGFLYGYTF,TGTGCCACCATAACTAAACAGGGGTTTTTATATGGCTACACCTTC
TRBJ1-2,-,TRBV5-1,-,CASSLQQFYGYTF,TGCGCCAGCAGCTTGCAACAGTTCTATGGCTACACCTTC
TRBJ1-1,-,TRBV25-1,-,CASSDWGQGRYTEAFF,TGTGCCAGCAGTGATTGGGGTCAGGGCCGGTACACTGAAGCTTTCTTT
TRBJ2-5,-,TRBV7-9,TRBD2,CASSSPGAGQETQYF,TGTGCCAGCAGCTCCCCTGGAGCGGGGCAAGAGACCCAGTACTTC
TRBJ2-5,-,TRBV6-5,TRBD1,CASSSLDRGMAETQYF,TGTGCCAGCAGTTCCTTGGACAGGGGGATGGCAGAGACCCAGTACTTC
TRBJ2-1,once,TRBV19,TRBD2,CASSIEVAGRLEQFF,TGTGCCAGTAGTATAGAAGTAGCGGGACGGTTAGAGCAGTTCTTC
TRBJ2-1,-,TRBV20-1,TRBD2,CSASVLAGERYNEQFF,TGCAGTGCTAGTGTGCTAGCGGGGGAAAGGTACAATGAGCAGTTCTTC
TRBJ2-7,few,TRBV29-1,-,CSVEAQVRDSIRVKQYF,TGCAGCGTTGAGGCCCAAGTGCGGGACAGCATACGTGTCAAGCAGTACTTC
TRBJ2-3,-,TRBV24-1,TRBD1,CATSEAWGTEYTDTQYF,TGTGCCACCAGTGAGGCTTGGGGGACAGAGTACACAGATACGCAGTATTTT
TRBJ2-2,-,TRBV3-1/TRBV3-2,-,CASSPPPRGGVAGELFF,TGTGCCAGCAGCCCCCCCCCAAGGGGGGGAGTGGCCGGGGAGCTGTTTTTT
TRBJ2-1,few,TRBV5-4,-,CASRSLEINEQFF,TGTGCCAGCAGGTCACTAGAAATCAATGAGCAGTTCTTC
TRBJ1-1,-,TRBV7-9,-,CASSLALTGPHLEAFF,TGTGCCAGCAGCTTAGCTCTGACAGGTCCCCACTTAGAAGCTTTCTTT
TRBJ2-7,-,TRBV14,TRBD1,CASRRTGSPYEQYF,TGTGCCAGCAGGCGGACAGGGTCCCCCTACGAGCAGTACTTC
TRBJ1-3,once,TRBV11-2,-,CASSLDGGLDTIYF,TGTGCCAGCAGCTTAGACGGAGGGTTAGACACCATATATTTT
TRBJ2-1,-,TRBV6-6,TRBD2,CASSPRNSGSLKFF,TGTGCCAGCAGTCCCCGGAATAGCGGGAGCCTTAAGTTCTTC
TRBJ1-5,-,TRBV12-3/TRBV12-4,TRBD1,CASRGTGNQPQHF,TGTGCCAGCAGAGGGACAGGGAATCAGCCCCAGCATTTT
TRBJ2-1,-,TRBV18,TRBD2,CASSPLAGGFYNEQFF,TGTGCCAGCTCACCCCTAGCGGGAGGGTTCTACAATGAGCAGTTCTTC
TRBJ1-4,-,TRBV3-1/TRBV3-2,TRBD1,CASSQKKEDRAPRATNEKLFF,TGTGCCAGCAGCCAAAAGAAGGAGGACAGGGCGCCAAGAGCAACTAATGAAAAACTGTTTTTT
TRBJ1-2,-,TRBV7-2,-,CASSLQGYNGYTF,TGTGCCAGCAGCTTACAGGGTTATAATGGCTACACCTTC
TRBJ2-3,-,TRBV5-4,-,CASSLERGELDTQYF,TGTGCCAGCAGCTTGGAAAGGGGTGAGCTGGATACGCAGTATTTT
TRBJ2-7,-,TRBV19,TRBD1,CASMDRAYEQYF,TGTGCCAGTATGGACAGGGCCTACGAGCAGTACTTC
TRBJ1-2,-,TRBV11-2,-,CASSLGPGGYTF,TGTGCCAGCAGCTTAGGGCCCGGGGGCTACACCTTC
TRBJ1-2,-,TRBV9,TRBD1,CASSTLQGASGYTF,TGTGCCAGCAGCACCCTTCAGGGGGCTAGTGGCTACACCTTC
TRBJ2-2,-,TRBV5-1,TRBD2,CASSSLAGVGTGELFF,TGCGCCAGCAGCTCACTAGCGGGGGTAGGCACCGGGGAGCTGTTTTTT
TRBJ1-1,-,TRBV10-3,TRBD1,CAISEIPGQRRAEAFF,TGTGCCATCAGTGAGATACCGGGACAGCGCAGGGCTGAAGCTTTCTTT
TRBJ2-2,-,TRBV6-5,TRBD1,CATRRPTGGNGELFF,TGTGCTACCCGACGCCCGACAGGGGGAAACGGGGAGCTGTTTTTT
TRBJ2-3,-,TRBV5-4,TRBD2,CASSSGTSGRTDTQYF,TGTGCCAGCAGCTCCGGGACTAGCGGGCGCACAGATACGCAGTATTTT
TRBJ2-2,-,TRBV5-1,TRBD2,CASSFREGRAGELFF,TGCGCCAGCAGCTTTCGGGAGGGTCGAGCCGGGGAGCTGTTTTTT
TRBJ1-2,-,TRBV5-1,TRBD1,CASSPTGDGYTF,TGCGCCAGCAGCCCGACAGGGGATGGCTACACCTTC
TRBJ2-1,few,TRBV24-1,TRBD1,CATSAPGQVNNEQFF,TGTGCCACCAGTGCGCCGGGACAGGTTAACAATGAGCAGTTCTTC
TRBJ2-7,-,TRBV25-1,TRBD1,CASSELFDRAEQYF,TGTGCCAGCAGTGAACTGTTCGACAGGGCCGAGCAGTACTTC
TRBJ2-1,-,TRBV18,TRBD2,CASSGRLAGDYNEQFF,TGTGCCAGCTCAGGCCGACTAGCGGGAGACTACAATGAGCAGTTCTTC
TRBJ1-5,-,TRBV2,TRBD1,CASSEQGGVGQPQHF,TGTGCCAGCAGTGAACAGGGGGGAGTTGGGCAGCCCCAGCATTTT
TRBJ2-1,-,TRBV30,-,CAGGQYEQFF,TGTGCCGGGGGCCAATATGAGCAGTTCTTC
TRBJ1-2,-,TRBV6-2/TRBV6-3,-,CASSNLFIYTF,TGTGCCAGCAGCAATCTATTCATCTACACCTTC
TRBJ2-5,once,TRBV7-9,TRBD2,CASSPLAGALETQYF,TGTGCCAGCAGCCCCTTGGCGGGAGCTCTAGAGACCCAGTACTTC
TRBJ2-1,-,TRBV19,TRBD2,CASSIAASGGYNEQFF,TGTGCCAGTAGTATCGCGGCTAGCGGGGGGTACAATGAGCAGTTCTTC
TRBJ1-4,-,TRBV23-1,-,CASSQSGTWEKLFF,TGCGCCAGCAGTCAATCGGGGACTTGGGAAAAACTGTTTTTT